A selection of T cell receptor beta chains follows, all from one sample in a study of shared T cell receptors in the human thymus. The protocol was immunoSEQ multiplex PCR, while the TCRdb copy is restricted to in-frame clones and leaves out a portion. The sample has approximately 400,000 clones, about 95% seen once. The sequencing sample was made of thymocytes. These receptors were obtained from a human donor. The conserved cysteine and the conserved F or W are not part of the CDR3 here. Each record gives: V gene, CDR3 protein.

V: TRBV4-2
CDR3: ASSQDTGKVLGIFSYEQY

V: TRBV5-4
CDR3: ASSLGASGQETQY

V: TRBV5-1
CDR3: ASSLLLPFLYEQY

V: TRBV28
CDR3: ASSSILAGGPSSSTDTQY

V: TRBV28
CDR3: ASSLSHWALAGGEDTQY

V: TRBV28
CDR3: ASSSASGTFSTDTQY

V: TRBV18
CDR3: ASSPPLGTEAF

V: TRBV7-2
CDR3: ASSLAGHANTEAF

V: TRBV5-1
CDR3: ASSFWTSGNTGELF

V: TRBV5-1
CDR3: ASSLDGRLDNEQF

V: TRBV7-7
CDR3: ASSLILGPNTGELF

V: TRBV19
CDR3: ASRDTNNQPQH

V: TRBV10-3
CDR3: AISHVIFPGRDRNEQF

V: TRBV10-1
CDR3: ASSVPGLAGLNEQF

V: TRBV28
CDR3: ASSGNYEQY

V: TRBV2
CDR3: ASSGGTGPYGELF

V: TRBV2
CDR3: ASSTEVSSGNTIY

V: TRBV2
CDR3: ASRHLGGRVYNEQF

V: TRBV14
CDR3: ASSSRDPGAHGYT

V: TRBV5-6
CDR3: ASSFETGTNEKLF

V: TRBV7-9
CDR3: ASSDRIRTEAF

V: TRBV18
CDR3: ASSGFRGAGSGANVLT

V: TRBV30
CDR3: ACSRGGGNTIY

V: TRBV5-4
CDR3: ASVGPDGSYEQY

V: TRBV27
CDR3: ASSLAARGNEQF

V: TRBV2
CDR3: ASSGGMGYEQY

V: TRBV19
CDR3: ASSRGGTVGPDDDEQF

V: TRBV4-2
CDR3: ASSQGDTWLMGTPGYTDTQY

V: TRBV14
CDR3: ASSQTPGRGLAKNIQY

V: TRBV28
CDR3: ASSRRYNEQF

V: TRBV6-1
CDR3: ASSEAGGSRSNEQY

V: TRBV7-9
CDR3: ASSCTTGGPYEQY

V: TRBV11-3
CDR3: ASSPTQGAGTDTQY

V: TRBV13
CDR3: ASSWGTSGRLGNEQF

V: TRBV25-1
CDR3: ASSDATGKEKLF

V: TRBV5-4
CDR3: ASSPQIPGSGNEQF

V: TRBV5-1
CDR3: ASSWGLAGGTDTQY

V: TRBV19
CDR3: ASSIEDRLGGYT

V: TRBV7-9
CDR3: ASSLDRGNQPQH

V: TRBV28
CDR3: ASKHRGRYLSQPQH

V: TRBV7-9
CDR3: ASSLGPRGDEGGTEAF

V: TRBV25-1
CDR3: ASKARLSSGANVLT

V: TRBV10-3
CDR3: AIGTGGDYSNQPQH

V: TRBV14
CDR3: ASSLTEQRNTIY

V: TRBV7-2
CDR3: ASSPRDRGPDSNQPQH

V: TRBV18
CDR3: ASSPGTGYNEQF

V: TRBV10-3
CDR3: AIRGTSGTTDTQY

V: TRBV9
CDR3: ASSVATTSGYNEQF

V: TRBV5-4
CDR3: ASSFGGLENTEAF

V: TRBV7-2
CDR3: ASSSRDRTEAF

V: TRBV30
CDR3: AWAGGPSGSADTQY

V: TRBV27
CDR3: ASSRGSRRIGNEKLF

V: TRBV30
CDR3: AWIGQGSEMNTEAF

V: TRBV7-4
CDR3: AITREYGYT

V: TRBV5-5
CDR3: ASSLSNRSPGGSRETQY